Sequencing of this T cell receptor (beta chain) was carried out in a study of blood T cell repertoires in COVID-19. Across the study: The United States, Italy and Spain supplied acute and convalescent COVID-19 samples.

Trimming at V came to 7 bases and at J to 7 bases, leaving 10 bases not matched to a gene. The length of the CDR3 is 14 residues. Germline lookup yields CDR1 SNHLY and CDR2 FYNNEI. Here immunoSEQ multiplex PCR was the method, and the copy in TCRdb shows in-frame clones only, minus some. The table shows about 210,000 clones, with 80% occurring only once. Sequencing input: peripheral blood. V and J are TRBV2 and TRBJ1-5; 7 nucleotides line up with TRBD1. The sequence was collected from a woman in her 70s with acute or convalescent COVID-19. The CDR3 sequence: CASIAQGKGQPQHF. The CDR3 DNA sequence: TGTGCCAGCATTGCACAGGGGAAAGGGCAGCCCCAGCATTTT. The whole variable domain, remainder taken from reference TRBV2 and TRBJ1-5, is EPEVTQTPSHQVTQMGQEVILRCVPISNHLYFYWYRQILGQKVEFLVSFYNNEISEKSEIFDDQFSVERPDGSNFTLKIRSTKLEDSAMYFCASIAQGKGQPQHFGDGTRLSIL.